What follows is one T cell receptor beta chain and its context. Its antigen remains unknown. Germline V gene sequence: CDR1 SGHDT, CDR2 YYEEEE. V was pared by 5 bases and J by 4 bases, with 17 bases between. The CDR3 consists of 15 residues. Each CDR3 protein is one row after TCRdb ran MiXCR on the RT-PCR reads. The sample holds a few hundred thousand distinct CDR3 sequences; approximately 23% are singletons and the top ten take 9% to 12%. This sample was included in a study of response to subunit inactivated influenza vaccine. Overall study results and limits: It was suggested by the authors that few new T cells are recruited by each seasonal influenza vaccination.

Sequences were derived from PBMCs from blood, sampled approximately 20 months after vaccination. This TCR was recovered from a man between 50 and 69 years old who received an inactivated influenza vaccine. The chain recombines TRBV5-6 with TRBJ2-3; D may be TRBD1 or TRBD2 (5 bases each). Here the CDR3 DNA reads TGTGCCAGCAGTTCAACCGGGGCCCGGGCAGATACGCAGTATTTT. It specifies CASSSTGARADTQYF.